The clone carrying this TCR beta chain was seen only once. Its antigen is not identified. Pregnant or lactating patients were excluded, as were those with uncontrolled infection or other autoimmune disease. Diagnoses rested on clinical symptoms, serum thyroxine and TRAb, thyroid ultrasound and orbital computed tomography. Amplification targeted TCR beta CDR3 regions from RNA transcripts. A set of HTBI primers served as the primers for a first-round RT-PCR of the TCR CDR3. TCRdb passed the multiplex PCR reads through MiXCR, listing each CDR3 protein once. This sample yields a few hundred thousand distinct CDR3 sequences, of which about 45% are seen a single time; under 20% belongs to the top ten. The entry originates in a study of T cells in Graves' hyperthyroidism and ophthalmopathy. Study observations and caveats: Blood held most thyroid clonotypes expanded above 0.001 frequency. Ophthalmopathy, as predicted by the model, came a median approximately 6.5 months after the prediction.

The germline V gene has CDR1 SEHNR and CDR2 FQNEAQ (reference sequence). This CDR3 has 15 amino acids. J lost 4 bases, V lost 2 bases, and 7 bases had no gene match. The chain carries TRBV7-9 and TRBJ1-2; the match to TRBD1 covers 7 bases. The clonotype comes from an adult woman with Graves' disease, either hyperthyroidism or ophthalmopathy (not recorded which). Sequencing used peripheral blood or thyroid tissue (not recorded which). CDR3 DNA: TGTGCCAGCAGCTTACTAGCGGGACAGCTCTATGGCTACACCTTC. Translation: CASSLLAGQLYGYTF.